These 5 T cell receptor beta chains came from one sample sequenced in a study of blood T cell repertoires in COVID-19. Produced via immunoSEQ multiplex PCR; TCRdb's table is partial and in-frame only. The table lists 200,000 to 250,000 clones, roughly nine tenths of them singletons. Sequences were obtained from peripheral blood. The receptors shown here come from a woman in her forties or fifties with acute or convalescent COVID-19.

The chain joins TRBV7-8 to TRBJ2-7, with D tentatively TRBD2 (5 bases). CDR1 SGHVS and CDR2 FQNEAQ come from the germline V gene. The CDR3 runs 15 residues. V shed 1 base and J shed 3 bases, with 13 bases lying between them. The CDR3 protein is CASSLELARLYEQYF. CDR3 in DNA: TGTGCCAGCAGCTTAGAGCTAGCACGCCTCTACGAGCAGTACTTC.

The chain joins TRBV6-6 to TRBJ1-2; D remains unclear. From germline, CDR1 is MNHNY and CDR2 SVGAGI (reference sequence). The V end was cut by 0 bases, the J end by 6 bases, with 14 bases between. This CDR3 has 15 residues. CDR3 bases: TGTGCCAGCAGTTACTCTAGTCAGACTGAGAATGGCTACACCTTC. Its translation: CASSYSSQTENGYTF.

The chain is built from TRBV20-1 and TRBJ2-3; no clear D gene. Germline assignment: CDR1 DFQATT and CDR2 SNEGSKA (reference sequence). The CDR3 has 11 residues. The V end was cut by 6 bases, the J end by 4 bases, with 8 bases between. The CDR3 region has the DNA TGCAGTGCCGCTATCGCAGATACGCAGTATTTT. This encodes CSAAIADTQYF.

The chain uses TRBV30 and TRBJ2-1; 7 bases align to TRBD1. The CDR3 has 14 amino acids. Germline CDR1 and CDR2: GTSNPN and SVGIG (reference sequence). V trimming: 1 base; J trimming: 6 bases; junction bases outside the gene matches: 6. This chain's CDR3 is CAWSEQGMINEQFF. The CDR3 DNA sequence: TGTGCCTGGAGTGAACAGGGGATGATCAATGAGCAGTTCTTC.

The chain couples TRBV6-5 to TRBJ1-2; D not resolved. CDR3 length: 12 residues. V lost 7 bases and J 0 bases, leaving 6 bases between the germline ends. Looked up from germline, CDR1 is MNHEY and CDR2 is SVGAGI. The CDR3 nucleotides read TGTGCCAGCACGCCAGCTAACTATGGCTACACCTTC. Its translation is CASTPANYGYTF.